These 5 T cell receptor beta chains share one sample of origin, sequenced in a study of blood T cell repertoires in COVID-19. Generated by immunoSEQ multiplex PCR, the TCRdb table keeps only in-frame clones and is missing some. The top ten clones hold around 2.6% of a sample with around 330,000 clones, roughly 90% of them seen once. The source material was PBMCs or T cells enriched from blood (not recorded which). These TCRs come from a man in his 60s who had recovered from COVID-19.

The genes are TRBV15 and TRBJ2-1; D is unresolved. Germline CDR1 reads LNHNV; CDR2 reads YYDKDF (reference sequence). Trimming left V 3 bases short and J 10 bases short, with 10 bases between. The CDR3 spans 12 residues. CDR3 coding DNA: TGTGCCACCAGCAGCCCCCCGTTAGAGCAGTTCTTC. It yields the protein CATSSPPLEQFF.

V gene TRBV4-3 combines with J gene TRBJ1-5, with D hard to call. Germline CDR1 LGHNA, CDR2 YSLEER. This CDR3 is built from 19 residues. Trimming removed 0 bases at V and 1 base at J, with 19 bases between. In nucleotides, the CDR3 is TGCGCCAGCAGCCAAGAGCCTTACTTTCGAGGCGGGAGCAATCAGCCCCAGCATTTT. It is translated as CASSQEPYFRGGSNQPQHF.

A few counts support this clone. The rearrangement links TRBV5-4 to TRBJ2-7; 10 nucleotides line up with TRBD1. The length of the CDR3 is 11 residues. Per germline, CDR1 SGHNT and CDR2 YYREEE (reference sequence). With 3 bases clipped from V and 11 bases from J, the junction kept 2 bases outside the gene matches. The CDR3 sequence is CASSSGTGEYF. The CDR3 nucleotides read TGTGCCAGCAGCTCCGGGACAGGGGAGTACTTC.

The chain links TRBV6-2 or TRBV6-3 to TRBJ1-4, with no clear D. CDR3 length: 14 amino acids. Germline CDR1 and CDR2: MNHEY and SVGEGT. V dropped 0 bases and J dropped 5 bases, with 7 bases sitting between them. CDR3 amino acids: CASSYSRRNEKLFF. CDR3 bases: TGTGCCAGCAGTTACTCGAGGAGAAATGAAAAACTGTTTTTT.

The chain employs TRBV6-2 or TRBV6-3 and TRBJ2-7, with D possibly being TRBD1 (5 bases). There are 15 residues in the CDR3. V lost 0 bases and J 4 bases, leaving 13 bases between the germline ends. CDR1 is MNHEY, CDR2 SVGEGT, per germline. The CDR3: CASSYSTLGVYEQYF. Written as DNA, the CDR3 is TGTGCCAGCAGTTACTCGACCTTAGGGGTTTACGAGCAGTACTTC.